This T cell receptor (beta chain) was recovered during a study of regulatory T cells in long-lasting Graves disease. Study-level findings and limits: Relative to new patients (roughly 980), persistent patients exhibited greater sharing of public clonotypes (approximately 2,500). The study found TRBV28, TRBJ1-2 and TRBJ2-5 favored in persistent disease.

To make TCR beta libraries, researchers used iRepertoire HTBI primers and Arm-PCR of CDR3 regions. MiXCR, applied by TCRdb to the multiplex PCR reads, yields one record per CDR3 protein. The data contain roughly 300,000 distinct CDR3 sequences, roughly a fifth of them singletons. The V end lost 6 bases, the J end lost 0 bases, and 17 bases lay between the germline ends. CDR3 length: 16 amino acids. This clonotype was observed many times. Its specificity is not known. Time point defined: persistent/refractory GD, antithyroid drugs over 5 years with positive TRAb. Generation of the TCR library employed RNA extracted from PBMCs. EDTA tubes held roughly 8.1 milliliters of peripheral blood from each patient.

This sequence was found in a female donor with Graves disease. This chain joins TRBV12-3 or TRBV12-4 and TRBJ1-1; tentative D call: TRBD1 (6 bases). Sequences were derived from peripheral blood mononuclear cells (PBMCs), sampled when the disease was refractory, from a patient treated with antithyroid drugs. The CDR3, as DNA: TGTGCCAGCAGGTGGAGAAGCGGGGGCATGAACACTGAAGCTTTCTTT. This encodes CASRWRSGGMNTEAFF.